Following are 28 T cell receptor beta chains from one sample sequenced in a study of blood T cell repertoires in COVID-19 (dated by TCRdb to the early 2020s). Libraries came from the immunoSEQ multiplex PCR assay. Sourced from immuneACCESS, this table was stored by TCRdb with only in-frame sequences that have V and J called. A share of the clones is absent; for the studies checked, an unresolved V gene accounts for under half, and the remainder has no known explanation. This sample gives about 120,000 clones in total; approximately 81% of them show up just once. The ten largest clones add up to around 3.9% of the sample. Sequenced sample: peripheral blood. These receptors originate from a woman of 80 years or more with acute or convalescent COVID-19.

The gene calls are TRBV27 and TRBJ1-4; 7 bases align to TRBD1. CDR1 MNHEY and CDR2 SMNVEV come from the germline V gene (reference sequence). This CDR3 region has 15 residues. With V trimmed by 5 bases and J by 8 bases, 11 bases remained unmatched. This CDR3 reads CASSPRQGRGEKLFF. The CDR3 DNA is TGTGCCAGCAGTCCCCGACAGGGAAGGGGAGAAAAACTGTTTTTT. Drawing the rest from reference TRBV27 and TRBJ1-4, the complete variable domain is EAQVTQNPRYLITVTGKKLTVTCSQNMNHEYMSWYRQDPGLGLRQIYYSMNVEVTDKGDVPEGYKVSRKEKRNFPLILESPSPNQTSLYFCASSPRQGRGEKLFFGSGTQLSVL.

The chain combines TRBV30 with TRBJ1-2; perhaps TRBD1 as D (5 bases). Trimming cost V 0 bases and J 4 bases, with 12 bases left between them. The CDR3 contains 14 residues. Germline assignment: CDR1 GTSNPN and CDR2 SVGIG (reference sequence). This CDR3 reads CAWSVSGASYGYTF. Written as DNA, the CDR3 is TGTGCCTGGAGTGTAAGTGGGGCCTCCTATGGCTACACCTTC.

The chain joins TRBV6-5 to TRBJ1-2, with TRBD1 matching 10 bases. The CDR3 has 14 residues. The trim removed 6 bases at V and 3 bases at J, leaving 4 bases unmatched. Germline CDR1 and CDR2: MNHEY and SVGAGI. The CDR3 here is CASRGTGAHYGYTF. The CDR3 nucleotides are TGTGCCAGCAGGGGGACAGGGGCTCACTATGGCTACACCTTC.

This sequence joins TRBV11-1 and TRBJ2-1; possibly TRBD1 for D (5 bases). CDR3 length equals 15 residues. Germline values: CDR1 SGHAT, CDR2 FQDESV (reference sequence). V lost 5 bases and J lost 2, with 13 bases in between. For the CDR3, the DNA is TGTGCCAGCAGCCCCCAGACAGTGCCCTACAATGAGCAGTTCTTC. Translation gives CASSPQTVPYNEQFF.

This clone appeared a single time. This chain links TRBV6-6 with TRBJ1-4; weak D call: TRBD1 (5 bases). Trimming removed 4 bases at V and 8 bases at J, with 14 bases between. This CDR3 comprises 14 residues. The germline CDR1 and CDR2 sequences are MNHNY and SVGAGI (reference sequence). The CDR3 region is CASSSGGEEEKLFF. The CDR3, as DNA: TGTGCCAGCAGTTCCGGGGGGGAGGAAGAAAAACTGTTTTTT.

CDR3 sequence: CASSASAGTGSTNEKLFF. CDR3 nucleotides: TGTGCCAGCAGTGCAAGCGCCGGGACAGGGAGTACAAATGAAAAACTGTTTTTT. The chain links TRBV6-1 to TRBJ1-4, with 9 nucleotides matching TRBD1. Germline trimming cut 4 bases from V and 5 bases from J; bases unmatched to any gene: 14. Germline lookup yields CDR1 MNHNS and CDR2 SASEGT. The CDR3 contains 18 residues.

CDR3 coding DNA: TGCGCCAGCAGCGTGACAGGCCCTCAAGAGACCCAGTACTTC. This gives the protein CASSVTGPQETQYF. The chain links TRBV5-1 to TRBJ2-5; D might be TRBD1 (6 bases). CDR3 size: 14 residues. From germline, CDR1 is SGHRS and CDR2 YFSETQ. Trimming took off 4 bases at V and 2 bases at J, with 12 bases between the two ends.

The chain couples TRBV6-2 or TRBV6-3 to TRBJ2-2; 7 bases match TRBD1. Trimming removed 6 bases from V and 2 bases from J; junction bases left unmatched: 6. CDR1 and CDR2 from the germline V gene are MNHEY and SVGEGT. The CDR3 has 15 amino acids. The CDR3 DNA sequence: TGTGCCAGCAGCCAAGGGACAGCTAACACCGGGGAGCTGTTTTTT. Translation: CASSQGTANTGELFF.

The chain is built from TRBV12-3 or TRBV12-4 and TRBJ2-2, with D tentatively TRBD1 (6 bases). The CDR3 runs 13 residues. Trimming left V 7 bases short and J 8 bases short, with 14 bases between. CDR3 DNA: TGTGCCAGCATCTTAACAGGGACGGGGGAGCTGTTTTTT. Translation gives CASILTGTGELFF.

About this clone: The junction shows a germline mismatch at one end, possibly a read error. CDR3 sequence reads: CAASDYGTGGTDTQYF. The DNA of the CDR3 is TGTGCCGCCAGTGATTATGGGACAGGGGGCACAGATACGCAGTATTTT. J is TRBJ2-3 and V is TRBV24-1; 10 bases are a match to TRBD1. The CDR3 is made up of 16 amino acids. Germline V gene sequence: CDR1 KGHDR, CDR2 SFDVKD.

This chain joins TRBV6-4 and TRBJ2-5; a weak D match, TRBD2 (6 bases). This CDR3 region has 16 residues. Trimming left V 7 bases short and J 1 base short, with 19 bases between. CDR1 is MRHNA and CDR2 is SNTAGT in the germline V gene. CDR3 residues: CASMRGQGLTQETQYF. The CDR3, as DNA: TGTGCCAGCATGCGTGGGCAGGGACTTACCCAAGAGACCCAGTACTTC.

The chain employs TRBV28 and TRBJ1-6; possible D gene TRBD1, 6 bases. In germline, CDR1 is MDHEN, CDR2 SYDVKM. The CDR3 runs 16 residues. V gave up 1 base and J gave up 9 bases, with 16 bases separating them. CDR3 sequence: CASSLYNPGTPSPLHF. The CDR3 nucleotides are TGTGCCAGCAGTTTATACAATCCCGGGACACCTTCACCCCTCCACTTT.

The rearrangement joins TRBV11-3 to TRBJ2-2; no clear D gene. V lost 0 bases and J 7 bases, leaving 9 bases between the germline ends. CDR1 is SGHNT, CDR2 YENEEA, per germline. This CDR3 is 14 amino acids long. CDR3 DNA: TGTGCCAGCAGCTTAGAGGCGGCGGTCGGGGAGCTGTTTTTT. Translating gives CASSLEAAVGELFF.

The chain has TRBV2 and TRBJ2-7; weak D call: TRBD1 (6 bases). Deletions cut 4 bases from V and 7 bases from J, with 14 bases between. The CDR3 length is 13 residues. Germline-derived CDR1 and CDR2 are SNHLY and FYNNEI. CDR3 sequence reads: CASSVDSRREQYF. The CDR3 nucleotides are TGTGCCAGCAGTGTGGACAGCCGGAGAGAGCAGTACTTC.

The V and J genes are TRBV4-3 and TRBJ1-1; D remains ambiguous. The CDR3 covers 14 residues. V was pared by 0 bases and J by 6 bases, with 11 bases between. Per the germline V gene, CDR1 is LGHNA and CDR2 is YSLEER. For the CDR3, the DNA is TGCGCCAGCAGCCAAGACAGATTCAGTCCTGAAGCTTTCTTT. Amino acids: CASSQDRFSPEAFF.

The genes are TRBV7-8 and TRBJ2-2; D not resolved. Germline V gives CDR1 SGHVS, CDR2 FQNEAQ. The CDR3 is 16 residues long. The V and J ends lost 1 base and 5 bases respectively, with 14 bases between them. The CDR3 region has the DNA TGTGCCAGCAGCTTAGTCAGTAGCTTTAATACCGGGGAGCTGTTTTTT. Its translation: CASSLVSSFNTGELFF. Based on the CDR3 plus reference TRBV7-8 and TRBJ2-2, the full variable domain is GAGVSQSPRYKVAKRGQDVALRCDPISGHVSLFWYQQALGQGPEFLTYFQNEAQLDKSGLPSDRFFAERPEGSVSTLKIQRTQQEDSAVYLCASSLVSSFNTGELFFGEGSRLTVL.

V gene TRBV2 combines with J gene TRBJ1-5; no clear D gene. V gave up 2 bases and J gave up 7 bases, with 9 bases separating them. This CDR3 region has 13 residues. CDR1 and CDR2 from the germline V gene are SNHLY and FYNNEI. CDR3: CASSESAEQPQHF. The CDR3 DNA is TGTGCCAGCAGTGAAAGCGCGGAACAGCCCCAGCATTTT. Filled out from reference TRBV2 and TRBJ1-5, the complete variable domain reads EPEVTQTPSHQVTQMGQEVILRCVPISNHLYFYWYRQILGQKVEFLVSFYNNEISEKSEIFDDQFSVERPDGSNFTLKIRSTKLEDSAMYFCASSESAEQPQHFGDGTRLSIL.

The rearrangement links TRBV5-6 to TRBJ2-5; D may be TRBD2 (6 bases). The CDR3 covers 13 residues. The germline CDR1 and CDR2 sequences are SGHDT and YYEEEE. Trimming cost V 2 bases and J 5 bases, with 10 bases left between them. The CDR3 nucleotides read TGTGCCAGCAGCTTAGGTGGGGGGGAGACCCAGTACTTC. Translating gives CASSLGGGETQYF. The full variable domain, its missing parts supplied by reference TRBV5-6 and TRBJ2-5, is DAGVTQSPTHLIKTRGQQVTLRCSPKSGHDTVSWYQQALGQGPQFIFQYYEEEERQRGNFPDRFSGHQFPNYSSELNVNALLLGDSALYLCASSLGGGETQYFGPGTRLLVL.

This clone has a handful of counts. V is TRBV6-5 and J is TRBJ2-5; D ambiguous. Germline CDR1 reads MNHEY; CDR2 reads SVGAGI. The CDR3 length is 13 residues. V shed 8 bases and J shed 5 bases, with 15 bases lying between them. This CDR3 is CASSTSGPETQYF. The CDR3 nucleotides read TGTGCCAGCTCGACCTCAGGTCCGGAGACCCAGTACTTC.

This clone has more than one count but fewer than ten. This rearrangement joins TRBV11-2 to TRBJ1-1; D is undetermined. The germline CDR1 and CDR2 sequences are SGHAT and FQNNGV. V was pared by 3 bases and J by 1 base, with 6 bases between. This CDR3 has 13 amino acids. The CDR3 spells CASSFRGNTEAFF. In DNA form, the CDR3 reads TGTGCCAGCAGCTTCCGAGGGAACACTGAAGCTTTCTTT.

CDR3 protein: CASSDRQGSPLHF. DNA of the CDR3: TGTGCCAGCAGCGACCGACAGGGGTCTCCCCTCCACTTT. V and J are TRBV7-9 and TRBJ1-6, with 8 bases that match TRBD1. The CDR3 runs to 13 residues. Trimming cost V 5 bases and J 13 bases; bases outside gene matches: 7. Per germline, CDR1 SEHNR and CDR2 FQNEAQ (reference sequence). Full variable domain (missing parts from reference TRBV7-9 and TRBJ1-6): DTGVSQNPRHKITKRGQNVTFRCDPISEHNRLYWYRQTLGQGPEFLTYFQNEAQLEKSRLLSDRFSAERPKGSFSTLEIQRTEQGDSAMYLCASSDRQGSPLHFGNGTRLTVT.

CDR3 residues: CAISRGAGTDTQYF. The CDR3 DNA follows: TGTGCCATCAGCCGGGGGGCTGGCACAGATACGCAGTATTTT. V is TRBV10-3 and J is TRBJ2-3; D possibly corresponds to TRBD2 (7 bases). Germline V gene lookup returns CDR1 ENHRY and CDR2 SYGVKD. This CDR3 has 14 amino acids. V lost 6 bases, J lost 1 base, and 11 bases lay in between.

The V call is TRBV3-1 (or the pseudogene TRBV3-2), the J call TRBJ2-7, with D maybe TRBD1 (6 bases). This CDR3 has 16 residues. Trimming left V 0 bases short and J 3 bases short, with 15 bases between. The germline CDR1 and CDR2 sequences are LGHDT and YNNKEL (reference sequence). The CDR3 reads CASSQDVGGPRYEQYF. The CDR3 DNA sequence: TGTGCCAGCAGCCAAGATGTAGGGGGACCCCGCTACGAGCAGTACTTC.

The chain has TRBV6-1 and TRBJ2-2, with D perhaps matching TRBD2 (6 bases). This CDR3 has 16 residues. The V gene's germline CDR1 is MNHNS and CDR2 SASEGT. Deletions cut 1 base from V and 6 bases from J, with 15 bases between. The CDR3 spells CASSEVLRRGAGELFF. CDR3 in DNA: TGTGCCAGCAGTGAAGTTCTACGGAGGGGAGCCGGGGAGCTGTTTTTT.

This clone was seen repeatedly, ten times or more. The chain is built from TRBV5-5 and TRBJ2-7; weak D call: TRBD2 (6 bases). Germline values: CDR1 SGHKS, CDR2 YYEKEE (reference sequence). V lost 0 bases, J lost 1 base, and 8 bases lay in between. There are 14 residues in the CDR3. The CDR3 spells CASSLVGRSYEQYF. CDR3 in DNA: TGTGCCAGCAGCTTGGTCGGGAGATCCTACGAGCAGTACTTC.

V gene TRBV29-1 combines with J gene TRBJ1-2; D possibly corresponds to TRBD1 (5 bases). The V end lost 3 bases, the J end lost 4 bases, and 12 bases lay between the germline ends. The V gene's germline CDR1 is SQVTM and CDR2 ANQGSEA. The CDR3 has 13 amino acids. CDR3 nucleotide sequence: TGCAGCGTTGACCAGGGCAGAGCCTATGGCTACACCTTC. Translating gives CSVDQGRAYGYTF.

The rearrangement uses TRBV6-2 or TRBV6-3 and TRBJ2-7, with D uncertain. The germline V gene encodes CDR1 MNHEY and CDR2 SVGEGT. This CDR3 spans 17 amino acids. V shed 2 bases and J shed 1 base, with 18 bases lying between them. In nucleotides, the CDR3 is TGTGCCAGCAGTTACGGTGGCCGAGGCCCCTCTTCCTACGAGCAGTACTTC. Translation: CASSYGGRGPSSYEQYF.

The chain uses TRBV28 and TRBJ2-5; TRBD1 aligns across 12 bases. The germline V gene has CDR1 MDHEN and CDR2 SYDVKM. The length of the CDR3 is 15 residues. Germline trimming cut 0 bases from V and 4 bases from J; bases unmatched to any gene: 0. The CDR3, as DNA: TGTGCCAGCAGTTTATGGGGACAGGGGGCAGAGACCCAGTACTTC. Translated, it gives CASSLWGQGAETQYF.